The next 10 T cell receptor beta chains were all read from a single sample in a study of siplizumab effects on memory and regulatory T cells. Method: immunoSEQ multiplex PCR; TCRdb's copy keeps in-frame clones and lacks some. The data show over 100,000 clones, more than 85% seen once. Sequencing input: CD4+ T cells sorted from blood. These receptors were collected from a human donor in good health.

The chain employs TRBV4-2 and TRBJ1-1; D might be TRBD1 (6 bases). Trimming removed 0 bases at V and 4 bases at J, with 12 bases between. Germline CDR1 LGHNA, CDR2 YNFKEQ. CDR3 size: 15 residues. The CDR3: CASSQDSGAITEAFF. CDR3 bases: TGTGCCAGCAGCCAAGACTCAGGGGCTATCACTGAAGCTTTCTTT.

The gene calls are TRBV5-1 and TRBJ2-2, with D unresolved. Germline-derived CDR1 and CDR2 are SGHRS and YFSETQ. V lost 2 bases, J lost 6 bases, and 14 bases lay in between. CDR3 length equals 15 residues. CDR3 sequence: CASSFLTPLSGELFF. The DNA of the CDR3 is TGCGCCAGCAGCTTTCTCACCCCGCTCTCCGGGGAGCTGTTTTTT.

The rearrangement joins TRBV9 to TRBJ2-1, with D perhaps TRBD1 (6 bases). This CDR3 comprises 16 residues. V was clipped by 4 bases and J by 1 base, with 15 bases between them. Germline-derived CDR1 and CDR2 are SGDLS and YYNGEE. CDR3 sequence: CASSPITGSSYNEQFF. The CDR3 coding sequence is TGTGCCAGCAGCCCAATAACAGGGAGTTCCTACAATGAGCAGTTCTTC.

This chain connects TRBV28 to TRBJ2-4; D is ambiguous. Deletions cut 6 bases from V and 7 bases from J, with 13 bases between. This CDR3 has 13 residues. The germline CDR1 and CDR2 sequences are MDHEN and SYDVKM. The CDR3 DNA sequence: TGTGCCAGCAGCTCCTCAACGGAGAACATTCAGTACTTC. It codes for CASSSSTENIQYF. Complete variable domain (other parts from reference TRBV28 and TRBJ2-4): DVKVTQSSRYLVKRTGEKVFLECVQDMDHENMFWYRQDPGLGLRLIYFSYDVKMKEKGDIPEGYSVSREKKERFSLILESASTNQTSMYLCASSSSTENIQYFGAGTRLSVL.

The rearrangement links TRBV14 to TRBJ2-7; TRBD2 matches at 15 bases. The trim removed 7 bases at V and 12 bases at J, leaving 7 bases unmatched. Germline V gives CDR1 SGHDN, CDR2 FVKESK. The CDR3 runs 13 residues. CDR3 bases: TGTGCCAGCACCCCGGGACTAGCGGGAGGCACGTACTTC. This codes for CASTPGLAGGTYF.

The rearrangement links TRBV19 to TRBJ1-6; no definite D call. Germline V CDR1 and CDR2: LNHDA, SQIVND (reference sequence). The CDR3 totals 14 residues. V lost 8 bases to trimming and J lost 0 bases, with 8 bases between them. CDR3: CASGPSSYNSPLHF. The CDR3 DNA is TGTGCCAGTGGCCCGAGCTCCTATAATTCACCCCTCCACTTT.

V is TRBV30 and J is TRBJ1-5, with a tentative D call TRBD1 (5 bases). The CDR3 runs to 12 residues. Between the trimmed V and J ends, which lost 5 bases and 2 bases, there was a span of 7 bases. Germline V gene data show CDR1 as GTSNPN and CDR2 as SVGIG (reference sequence). The CDR3 nucleotides are TGTGCCTGGGGAGGGGGCAATCAGCCCCAGCATTTT. Encoded protein: CAWGGGNQPQHF.

The chain joins TRBV28 to TRBJ1-5, with D possibly matching TRBD1 (5 bases). The CDR3 runs 13 residues. V lost 11 bases and J 4 bases, leaving 15 bases between the germline ends. CDR1 is MDHEN and CDR2 is SYDVKM in the germline V gene. As DNA, the CDR3 is TGTGCCGGCCGGGGCCAGCAGAATCAGCCCCAGCATTTT. Translation: CAGRGQQNQPQHF.

This clone was seen only a few times. The J gene is TRBJ1-2, the V gene TRBV10-1, with 7 nucleotides matching TRBD1. The junction had 6 bases not matched to a gene; V was cut back by 3 bases and J by 8 bases. Germline V gene data show CDR1 as WNHNN and CDR2 as SYGVQD (reference sequence). The CDR3 length is 13 residues. CDR3 residues: CASSDAQGSGYTF. In DNA form, the CDR3 reads TGCGCCAGCAGTGATGCACAGGGGTCCGGCTACACCTTC.

The chain couples TRBV18 to TRBJ1-1; tentative D call: TRBD1 (5 bases). CDR1 is KGHSH and CDR2 is LQKENI in the germline V gene. The CDR3 runs 14 residues. The V and J ends lost 3 bases and 8 bases respectively, with 16 bases between them. CDR3 DNA sequence: TGTGCCAGCTCACCCCCGGGACCGGGAGGAGAAGCTTTCTTT. It encodes CASSPPGPGGEAFF.